This T cell receptor beta chain was profiled in a study of blood T cells in healthy people across ages. Through a sample-barcoded 5' primer and a J-beta primer mix, a second PCR was run for 7 to 11 cycles. TCRdb re-analysed the 5' RACE reads in MiXCR, keeping a single row per CDR3 protein. The data hold around 650,000 distinct CDR3 sequences, with 40% to 45% observed a single time. The CDR3 has 15 residues. Trimming stripped 6 bases from V and 0 bases from J, with 13 bases between. The specimen sequenced was blood. The sequence was collected from an elderly man in good health. The chain recombines TRBV12-3 or TRBV12-4 with TRBJ2-3; D remains ambiguous. Here the CDR3 reads CASSRDGTSTDTQYF. CDR3 DNA sequence: TGTGCCAGCAGCAGAGACGGTACGAGCACAGATACGCAGTATTTT.